Below are 4 T cell receptor beta chains sequenced from a single sample in a study of radiotherapy plus CTLA-4 blockade in lung cancer. Using immunoSEQ multiplex PCR, the repertoire was profiled, and TCRdb retains in-frame clones only, with some absent. This repertoire shows about 80,000 clones, under 90% found once; its top ten account for approximately 0.77%. The specimen was peripheral blood, collected from a patient treated with radiotherapy plus ipilimumab. Every receptor here comes from a human donor with non-small cell lung cancer who had stable disease on radiotherapy plus ipilimumab.

V and J are TRBV6-5 and TRBJ2-5; 7 bases agree with TRBD1. TRBJ2-7 matches the DNA end more closely, so the J call is doubtful. The CDR3 has 14 residues. Germline CDR1 reads MNHEY; CDR2 reads SVGAGI. The CDR3 nucleotides are TGTGCCAGCAAAAGACAGGGTCTGAACTACGAGCAGTACTTC. Translating gives CASKRQGLNYEQYF.

This chain uses TRBV30 with TRBJ1-1; no definite D call. The germline V gene encodes CDR1 GTSNPN and CDR2 SVGIG (reference sequence). V was shortened by 3 bases and J by 5 bases, with 13 bases between the two germline ends. The length of the CDR3 is 13 residues. CDR3 in amino acids: CAWRSRGGTEAFF. Here the CDR3 DNA reads TGTGCCTGGAGGTCCCGGGGAGGGACTGAAGCTTTCTTT. Filled out from reference TRBV30 and TRBJ1-1, the complete variable domain reads SQTIHQWPATLVQPVGSPLSLECTVEGTSNPNLYWYRQAAGRGLQLLFYSVGIGQISSEVPQNLSASRPQDRQFILSSKKLLLSDSGFYLCAWRSRGGTEAFFGQGTRLTVV.

The chain is built from TRBV5-1 and TRBJ1-6; D may be TRBD1 (5 bases). Between the trimmed V and J ends, which lost 2 bases and 7 bases, there was a span of 13 bases. Germline values: CDR1 SGHRS, CDR2 YFSETQ. This CDR3 has 15 residues. CDR3 sequence: CASSLSGRENSPLHF. The CDR3 region has the DNA TGCGCCAGCAGCTTATCGGGCAGGGAGAATTCACCCCTCCACTTT.

This rearrangement joins TRBV28 to TRBJ1-4, with 10 bases lining up with TRBD1. Germline assignment: CDR1 MDHEN and CDR2 SYDVKM. Losses at the gene ends were 5 bases for V and 7 bases for J; bases not matched to a gene: 7. The length of the CDR3 is 15 residues. The CDR3 DNA reads as TGTGCCAGCAGTAATCCCGGGACAGGGGCTGAAAAACTGTTTTTT. Translating it yields CASSNPGTGAEKLFF.